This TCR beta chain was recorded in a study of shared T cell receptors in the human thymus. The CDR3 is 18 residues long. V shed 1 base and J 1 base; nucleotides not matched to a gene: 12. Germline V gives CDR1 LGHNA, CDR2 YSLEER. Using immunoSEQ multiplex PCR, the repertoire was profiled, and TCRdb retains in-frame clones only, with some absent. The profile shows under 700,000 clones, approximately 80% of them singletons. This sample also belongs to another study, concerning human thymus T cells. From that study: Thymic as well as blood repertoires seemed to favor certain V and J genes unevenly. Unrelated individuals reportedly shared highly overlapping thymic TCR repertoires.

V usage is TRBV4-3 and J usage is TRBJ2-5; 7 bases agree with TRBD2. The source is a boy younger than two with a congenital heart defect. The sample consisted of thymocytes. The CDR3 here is CASSQGPRGREGQETQYF. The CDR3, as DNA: TGCGCCAGCAGCCAAGGGCCCCGGGGCAGGGAGGGCCAAGAGACCCAGTACTTC.